This T cell receptor (beta chain) was recovered during a study of identical twins. Healthy Caucasian donors formed the entire cohort. The CDR3 totals 13 residues. Trimming removed 3 bases from V and 6 bases from J, with 11 bases in between. Germline loops: CDR1 SGHAT, CDR2 FQNNGV. This clonotype was recorded many times. The antigen is not known. Regarding the study as a whole: Cord blood beta clonotypes that were abundant carried fewer insertions, and memory repertoires showed no such trend. Alpha sequences that were out-of-frame and twin-shared showed an excess of low generation probability.

TCRdb reprocessed the 5' RACE reads with MiXCR, giving one entry per CDR3 protein. The sample shows 150,000 or so distinct CDR3 sequences, 3% to 4% of them seen only once. This TCR was sampled from a man aged 18 to 29 in good health. The specimen sequenced was memory T cells sorted from blood. The chain uses TRBV11-2 and TRBJ2-5; D call uncertain. The DNA of the CDR3 is TGTGCCAGCAGCTTCTCCGAGGCGAAGACCCAGTACTTC. Translated, it gives CASSFSEAKTQYF.